These T cell receptor beta chains were read from a single sample in a study of technical replicates of blood from a few donors. Profiling relied on immunoSEQ multiplex PCR, and the TCRdb table lists in-frame clones only, not all of them. The sample contains around 97,000 clones, about 95% of which appear only once. What was sequenced was T cells isolated from PBMCs. These receptor sequences come from a human donor in good health. CDR3s include the opening cysteine and the closing phenylalanine or tryptophan. The D gene is left open where the match is weak. The size field is filled for only some rows; it gives once, few, many or a size class.

v_call	d_call	j_call	clone_size	cdr3_aa	cdr3_nt
TRBV18	.	TRBJ1-1	once	CASSPSGWQSHTEAFF	TGTGCCAGCTCACCGAGCGGTTGGCAGTCCCACACTGAAGCTTTCTTT
TRBV11-3	TRBD2	TRBJ2-1	.	CASSNERELYNEQFF	TGTGCCAGCAGCAATGAGCGGGAGCTTTACAATGAGCAGTTCTTC
TRBV29-1	.	TRBJ1-1	.	CSVSRLEAFF	TGCAGCGTATCCCGACTTGAAGCTTTCTTT
TRBV7-9	.	TRBJ1-2	.	CASSLLNVENGYTF	TGTGCCAGCAGCCTATTAAATGTGGAGAACGGCTACACCTTC
TRBV2	TRBD2	TRBJ2-1	.	CASSEYLAGGIAYNEQFF	TGTGCCAGCAGTGAATACCTAGCGGGAGGGATAGCCTACAATGAGCAGTTCTTC
TRBV5-1	.	TRBJ2-7	.	CDTGERQGNSYEQYF	TGCGATACGGGGGAGAGACAAGGGAACTCCTACGAGCAGTACTTC
TRBV6-1	.	TRBJ1-1	.	CATRGWDTEAFF	TGTGCCACCCGAGGGTGGGACACTGAAGCTTTCTTT
TRBV30	TRBD2	TRBJ2-1	.	CAWSVSMTSGSHNEQFF	TGTGCCTGGAGTGTATCCATGACTAGCGGGAGCCACAATGAGCAGTTCTTC
TRBV30	TRBD1	TRBJ1-4	.	CAWSSGTGGGEKLFF	TGTGCCTGGAGTTCCGGGACAGGGGGGGGTGAAAAACTGTTTTTT
TRBV5-5	TRBD2	TRBJ2-3	.	CASSLGTSGSTDTQYF	TGTGCCAGCAGCTTAGGGACTAGCGGGAGCACAGATACGCAGTATTTT
TRBV4-3	TRBD2	TRBJ2-7	.	CASSQAGGRGYEQYF	TGCGCCAGCAGCCAAGCCGGCGGGAGGGGCTACGAGCAGTACTTC
TRBV7-2	.	TRBJ2-3	.	CASSLYANSPPDTQYF	TGTGCCAGCAGCTTATATGCTAATTCCCCTCCAGATACGCAGTATTTT
TRBV5-1	TRBD1	TRBJ2-7	.	CASSSDRGYEQYF	TGCGCCAGCAGCTCGGACAGGGGCTACGAGCAGTACTTC
TRBV6-5	TRBD1	TRBJ1-1	.	CASFSRTGVTEAFF	TGTGCCAGCTTCTCCAGGACAGGGGTGACTGAAGCTTTCTTT
TRBV6-5	.	TRBJ1-2	.	CASRIPGNYGYTF	TGTGCCAGCAGAATCCCAGGGAACTATGGCTACACCTTC
TRBV15	.	TRBJ2-1	.	CATSRDREVANEQFF	TGTGCCACCAGCAGAGATAGAGAGGTTGCCAATGAGCAGTTCTTC
TRBV29-1	.	TRBJ1-1	few	CSVGGPDEAFF	TGCAGCGTCGGCGGGCCCGATGAAGCTTTCTTT
TRBV7-6	.	TRBJ2-1	.	CATSVRRGEQFF	TGTGCCACCTCCGTACGGCGAGGCGAGCAGTTCTTC
TRBV5-4	TRBD2	TRBJ2-5	.	CASSLGGPGGSGETQYF	TGTGCCAGCAGCTTGGGAGGGCCTGGCGGGAGCGGAGAGACCCAGTACTTC
TRBV4-2	TRBD2	TRBJ2-7	.	CASSPIAGGPNEQYF	TGTGCCAGCAGCCCCATAGCGGGAGGGCCGAACGAGCAGTACTTC
TRBV9	.	TRBJ1-1	.	CASSVLTGNTEAFF	TGTGCCAGCAGCGTCTTGACAGGTAACACTGAAGCTTTCTTT
TRBV5-1	.	TRBJ1-2	.	CASRPEDSSYGYTF	TGCGCCAGTAGACCGGAGGACTCCTCCTATGGCTACACCTTC
TRBV5-1	.	TRBJ2-3	.	CASSLTQGTQYF	TGCGCCAGCAGTTTGACTCAGGGTACGCAGTATTTT
TRBV23-1	.	TRBJ2-7	.	CASSQSPWLYEQYF	TGCGCCAGCAGTCAATCCCCGTGGCTGTACGAGCAGTACTTC
TRBV29-1	.	TRBJ2-4	.	CSVGDNMDIQYF	TGCAGCGTAGGAGATAATATGGACATTCAGTACTTC
TRBV5-4	TRBD2	TRBJ2-1	.	CASSLAAGGRWDEQFF	TGTGCCAGCAGCTTGGCAGCGGGAGGGAGATGGGATGAGCAGTTCTTC
TRBV10-1	TRBD2	TRBJ2-1	.	CASSESSGMRYNEQFF	TGCGCCAGCAGTGAGTCCAGCGGGATGAGGTACAATGAGCAGTTCTTC
TRBV2	.	TRBJ1-1	.	CASPGMVDTEAFF	TGTGCCAGCCCGGGGATGGTGGACACTGAAGCTTTCTTT
TRBV19	.	TRBJ2-7	.	CASSSASSVSHPYEQYF	TGTGCCAGTAGTAGTGCGTCTAGCGTGAGTCACCCCTACGAGCAGTACTTC
TRBV27	TRBD1	TRBJ1-3	.	CASSDKRQGARGNTIYF	TGTGCCAGCAGTGACAAACGACAGGGGGCTCGAGGAAACACCATATATTTT
TRBV2	TRBD2	TRBJ2-1	.	CASSLGLAGLYNEQFF	TGTGCCAGCAGCCTGGGACTAGCGGGCCTCTACAATGAGCAGTTCTTC
TRBV19	TRBD2	TRBJ2-1	.	CASSITSGAYNEQFF	TGTGCCAGTAGTATTACTAGCGGGGCCTACAATGAGCAGTTCTTC
TRBV7-2	.	TRBJ1-5	.	CASSLERYQPQHF	TGTGCCAGCAGCTTAGAGAGGTATCAGCCCCAGCATTTT
TRBV6-5	.	TRBJ2-1	.	CASSRGYGEQFF	TGTGCCAGCAGTAGGGGGTACGGAGAGCAGTTCTTC
TRBV6-1	.	TRBJ1-1	once	CASSEDRSNTEAFF	TGTGCCAGCAGTGAAGACAGATCGAACACTGAAGCTTTCTTT
TRBV4-3	TRBD2	TRBJ2-7	.	CASSPIPGLADYEQYF	TGCGCCAGCAGCCCCATCCCGGGACTAGCGGACTACGAGCAGTACTTC
TRBV30	.	TRBJ1-1	.	CAWSSYGVEGPGTEAFF	TGTGCCTGGAGTTCATACGGAGTGGAGGGCCCCGGCACTGAAGCTTTCTTT
TRBV7-9	.	TRBJ1-2	.	CASSDSYIGGYGYTF	TGTGCCAGCAGCGATTCTTACATTGGTGGCTATGGCTACACCTTC
TRBV9	TRBD1	TRBJ2-1	.	CASSVSGGNEQFF	TGTGCCAGCAGCGTATCAGGGGGCAATGAGCAGTTCTTC
TRBV7-3	.	TRBJ1-4	.	CASSLVPGEKLFF	TGTGCCAGCAGCTTGGTCCCGGGAGAAAAACTGTTTTTT
TRBV6-5	.	TRBJ1-3	.	CASSESGSGNTIYF	TGTGCCAGCAGTGAATCGGGGTCTGGAAACACCATATATTTT
TRBV19	TRBD2	TRBJ2-7	.	CASSIAGTSGRNAYEQYF	TGTGCCAGTAGTATAGCCGGGACTAGCGGGAGAAATGCCTACGAGCAGTACTTC
TRBV7-9	TRBD1	TRBJ2-1	.	CASSWGQGGNEQFF	TGTGCCAGCAGCTGGGGACAGGGAGGCAATGAGCAGTTCTTC
TRBV6-5	TRBD1	TRBJ1-1	few	CASTDRGLSDTEAFF	TGTGCCAGCACCGACAGGGGGCTCTCGGACACTGAAGCTTTCTTT
TRBV10-2	TRBD2	TRBJ2-1	.	CASSATGLYFTRNEQFF	TGCGCCAGCAGCGCAACGGGACTATACTTTACGAGAAATGAGCAGTTCTTC
TRBV27	.	TRBJ1-1	.	CASKTGMNTEAFF	TGTGCCAGCAAAACAGGTATGAACACTGAAGCTTTCTTT
TRBV12-5	.	TRBJ2-3	.	CASGFNTQGYFADTQYF	TGTGCTAGTGGTTTCAATACTCAGGGTTATTTCGCAGATACGCAGTATTTT
TRBV29-1	.	TRBJ1-1	.	CSVDKGVRTEAFF	TGCAGCGTTGATAAGGGGGTTCGCACTGAAGCTTTCTTT
TRBV29-1	.	TRBJ2-3	.	CSVDLSQGVTDTQYF	TGCAGCGTTGATTTAAGTCAGGGCGTGACAGATACGCAGTATTTT
TRBV27	.	TRBJ1-3	.	CASTSTGSGNTIYF	TGTGCCAGCACCAGCACAGGGTCCGGAAACACCATATATTTT
TRBV25-1	.	TRBJ1-2	.	CASRTSGSNYGYTF	TGTGCCAGCAGGACATCGGGGTCCAACTATGGCTACACCTTC
TRBV5-5	TRBD2	TRBJ2-2	.	CASSWKTSGRSTGELFF	TGTGCCAGCAGCTGGAAGACTAGCGGGAGGAGTACCGGGGAGCTGTTTTTT
TRBV2	.	TRBJ1-1	.	CAPILRDTEAFF	TGTGCCCCGATACTCAGGGACACTGAAGCTTTCTTT